The sequence of this T cell receptor beta chain was determined in a study of metastatic and nonmetastatic thyroid tumors. For the study at large: Comparison of repertoires was carried out across blood and tumor or nodule tissue from malignant and benign thyroid patients. Study conclusions and caveats: TCR beta diversity was reportedly significantly higher in malignant thyroid tumors than benign nodules, in blood and tumor.

Source study methods: Variation in CDR3 across clinicopathological groups served as the basis for constructing a distant-metastasis classifier in papillary thyroid cancer. Using MiXCR, TCRdb reanalyzed the PCR reads. The V and J calls and clone size are TCRdb's, not the authors'. Of 15,000 to 20,000 clones listed, about 22% are singletons. All patients were treatment-naive before thyroid surgery. With 6 bases clipped from V and 8 bases from J, the junction kept 5 bases outside the gene matches. The CDR3 is 12 amino acids. Germline V CDR1 and CDR2: DFQATT, SNEGSKA (reference sequence). About this clone itself: Its antigen remains unidentified.

This receptor was obtained from a female donor with papillary thyroid cancer or a benign thyroid nodule (not recorded which). Some clones in this sample may be carry-over from other donors' samples. The sequenced sample consisted of adjacent normal tissue. V usage is TRBV20-1 and J usage is TRBJ2-2; TRBD1 aligns across 8 bases. The CDR3 DNA reads TGCAGTGCAAAGACAGGGGATGGGGAGCTGTTTTTT. Translated, it gives CSAKTGDGELFF.